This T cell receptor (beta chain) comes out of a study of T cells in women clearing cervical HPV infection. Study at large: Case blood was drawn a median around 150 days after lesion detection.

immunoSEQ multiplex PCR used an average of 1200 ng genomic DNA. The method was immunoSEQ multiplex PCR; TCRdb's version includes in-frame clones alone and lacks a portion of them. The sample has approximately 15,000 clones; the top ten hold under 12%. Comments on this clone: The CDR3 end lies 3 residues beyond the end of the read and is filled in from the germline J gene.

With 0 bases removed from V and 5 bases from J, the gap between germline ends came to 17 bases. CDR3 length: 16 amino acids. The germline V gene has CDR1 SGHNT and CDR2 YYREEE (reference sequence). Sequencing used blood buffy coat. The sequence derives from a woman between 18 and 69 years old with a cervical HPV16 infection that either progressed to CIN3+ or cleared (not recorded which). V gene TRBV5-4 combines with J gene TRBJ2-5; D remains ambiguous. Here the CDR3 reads CASSLGGPSRRETQYF. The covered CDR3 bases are TGTGCCAGCAGCTTGGGAGGCCCATCGAGGCGGGAGACC.